One and the same sample provided the 10 T cell receptor beta chains below, sequenced in a study of shared clonotypes between healthy human individuals. Naive CD8 cells lacked CD45RO, underwent positive selection for CCR7 and left out terminally differentiated effector memory CD45RA+ cells. TCRdb's copy holds only in-frame clones and misses some; the assay was immunoSEQ multiplex PCR. Of around 2,000,000 clones in the sample, less than 95% were seen once. The sample comprised naive CD8+ T cells sorted from blood. The source of these receptors is a man between 18 and 29 years old in good health.

This clone was seen a few times. The chain links TRBV28 to TRBJ1-5; maybe TRBD1 (5 bases). The V end lost 6 bases, the J end lost 3 bases, and 12 bases lay between the germline ends. This CDR3 has 14 residues. Germline CDR1 and CDR2: MDHEN and SYDVKM. CDR3 in amino acids: CASRPQGTNQPQHF. The CDR3 DNA follows: TGTGCCAGCAGGCCCCAGGGTACCAATCAGCCCCAGCATTTT. Full variable domain (rest looked up from reference TRBV28 and TRBJ1-5): DVKVTQSSRYLVKRTGEKVFLECVQDMDHENMFWYRQDPGLGLRLIYFSYDVKMKEKGDIPEGYSVSREKKERFSLILESASTNQTSMYLCASRPQGTNQPQHFGDGTRLSIL.

The chain joins TRBV2 to TRBJ1-2, with D perhaps TRBD1 (5 bases). This CDR3 comprises 14 residues. CDR1 is SNHLY, CDR2 FYNNEI, per germline. V was shortened by 6 bases and J by 2 bases, with 13 bases between the two germline ends. The CDR3 DNA is TGTGCCAGCAGAGGGGCCCAGGCGAACTATGGCTACACCTTC. Translation gives CASRGAQANYGYTF.

V usage is TRBV2 and J usage is TRBJ2-1; TRBD2 matches 12 bases. The CDR3 is 15 amino acids. Germline CDR1 is SNHLY and CDR2 is FYNNEI. With 7 bases clipped from V and 8 bases from J, the junction kept 9 bases outside the gene matches. The CDR3 sequence is CASKRGTSGYDEQFF. The CDR3 nucleotides read TGTGCCAGCAAAAGGGGGACTAGCGGGTATGATGAGCAGTTCTTC.

The CDR3 is CASSLLGYEQYF. CDR3 bases: TGTGCCAGCAGCCTCTTGGGTTACGAGCAGTACTTC. The chain links TRBV6-5 to TRBJ2-7; D call uncertain. The germline V and J ends were trimmed by 6 bases and 4 bases, with 10 bases remaining between them. CDR1 MNHEY and CDR2 SVGAGI come from the germline V gene. The CDR3 extends over 12 amino acids.

The count of this clone is one. This sequence joins TRBV2 and TRBJ2-3; D may be TRBD2 (5 bases). The CDR3 has 17 residues. Germline assignment: CDR1 SNHLY and CDR2 FYNNEI. Trimming pared 1 base from V and 1 base from J, leaving 15 bases between. CDR3 in amino acids: CASSEGLEGWGTDTQYF. The CDR3 coding sequence is TGTGCCAGCAGTGAAGGTTTAGAGGGATGGGGCACAGATACGCAGTATTTT. Complete variable domain (other parts from reference TRBV2 and TRBJ2-3): EPEVTQTPSHQVTQMGQEVILRCVPISNHLYFYWYRQILGQKVEFLVSFYNNEISEKSEIFDDQFSVERPDGSNFTLKIRSTKLEDSAMYFCASSEGLEGWGTDTQYFGPGTRLTVL.

The V call is TRBV4-1, the J call TRBJ2-5; TRBD1 aligns across 7 bases. The V gene's germline CDR1 is MGHRA and CDR2 YSYEKL. After removal of 4 bases from V and 2 bases from J, the junction contained 4 bases not matched to a gene. There are 14 residues in the CDR3. The CDR3 spells CASSLRQGQETQYF. The CDR3 bases are TGCGCCAGCAGCCTTAGACAGGGACAAGAGACCCAGTACTTC.

About this clone itself: Other nucleotide sequences from this sample produce the same CDR3. The chain employs TRBV27 and TRBJ1-3; no clear D. This CDR3 spans 12 amino acids. Trimming pared 8 bases from V and 1 base from J, leaving 6 bases between. CDR1 MNHEY and CDR2 SMNVEV come from the germline V gene (reference sequence). CDR3 loop: CASGSSGNTIYF. The DNA of the CDR3 is TGTGCCAGCGGGAGTTCTGGAAACACCATATATTTT.

The V call is TRBV5-1, the J call TRBJ1-1; tentatively, D is TRBD1 (6 bases). The CDR3 contains 15 residues. V was pared by 0 bases and J by 4 bases, with 13 bases between. CDR1 and CDR2 (germline): SGHRS, YFSETQ. The CDR3 DNA sequence: TGCGCCAGCAGCTTGGGCCCGGGGGCCCTCACTGAAGCTTTCTTT. This codes for CASSLGPGALTEAFF.

The V call is TRBV7-2, the J call TRBJ2-7; unclear D gene. V lost 0 bases, J lost 0 bases, and 9 bases lay in between. The CDR3 loop spans 15 amino acids. CDR1 and CDR2 (germline): SGHTA, FQGNSA. The CDR3 sequence is CASSLAASYSYEQYF. The CDR3 coding sequence is TGTGCCAGCAGCTTAGCGGCGTCTTACTCCTACGAGCAGTACTTC.

Only one count was recorded for this clone. This rearrangement joins TRBV9 to TRBJ1-5; 8 nucleotides agree with TRBD1. V trimming: 4 bases; J trimming: 6 bases; junction bases outside the gene matches: 6. The CDR3 has 14 amino acids. Germline loops: CDR1 SGDLS, CDR2 YYNGEE. The CDR3 is CASSPTGASQPQHF. The CDR3 bases are TGTGCCAGCAGCCCGACAGGGGCTAGTCAGCCCCAGCATTTT.